This T cell receptor beta chain was captured by sequencing in a study of cytomegalovirus exposure and HLA in healthy donors (TCRdb year 2017). Notes on the research overall: An earlier analysis of some 550 of the donors reported roughly 270 Gb of sequence data and around 120 million unique TCR beta sequences from approximately 180 million T cells. To decide whether each TCR beta V gene segment behaved as functional or pseudogenic, an earlier analysis of approximately 600 of the donors relied on high-throughput TCR beta sequencing. A separate validation cohort of roughly 110 different subjects was used in addition to the 666-subject first cohort. In a later genetic analysis, genome-wide SNP genotypes for about three fifths of the roughly 670 donors were used, and that subset was treated as a discovery cohort. A few DR-DQ haplotypes were treated as single units for association and clustering because of strong linkage in the cohort. To predict cytomegalovirus infection status, the study combined high-throughput TCR immunosequencing, statistical association of individual TCRs with disease status, and machine learning. Class I and class II HLA loci were covered by the typing at four-digit resolution. An early release that covered about 640 HLA-typed donors contained approximately 300 gigabases of sequencing data and 85 million to 100 million unique TCR sequences. Typing coverage differed by locus: A, B, C, DRB1 and DQB1 were typed in roughly 620-630 donors, DQA1 in about 510, DPA1 in 600 to 610, and DPB1 in roughly 470. To study patterns of TCR occurrence, a later analysis re-analyzed previously published TCR beta repertoires from several hundred donors and added high-resolution HLA genotyping. Among the roughly 390 genotyped donors, under 90% belonged to the genetic ancestry cluster associated with self-reported Caucasian donors. The T cell repertoires of under 750 subjects were profiled by immunosequencing and related to cytomegalovirus serostatus. Every repertoire in the discovery cohort had been generated on one and the same sequencing platform. The aim of the study was to test whether cataloging public T cell receptors could identify signatures of past pathogen exposure. Among around 400 genotyped donors of the cohort, an average of approximately 240,000 unique TCR beta nucleotide sequences were sequenced per donor, roughly a sixth of them non-productive. Donor age, sex, ethnicity and CMV serostatus were compiled together with the repertoire data. In the later analysis, no new phenotypic data were used to find candidate immune exposures; instead, reliance was placed on TCR beta sequences and their occurrence across donors. Overall study results and their limits: In vitro tests confirmed that three of the cytomegalovirus-associated TCR beta chains recognize cytomegalovirus antigens. Assigning TCR associations to individual alleles was difficult when HLA alleles, especially DR and DQ, strongly co-occurred. Broadly in line with IMGT annotations, most TCR beta V segments showed up in productive rearrangements about 87% or about 30% of the time in an earlier analysis of a few hundred of the donors. The presence/absence analyses assumed that sequencing depth was roughly uniform across donors, and that assumption may not be true. In a later analysis, several top co-occurrence clusters were reported to appear linked to parvovirus B19, influenza, CMV and Epstein-Barr virus. The study gave a list of under 200 TCR beta chains associated with cytomegalovirus. Compared with the approximately 710-donor mean, donors in an Asian-associated ancestry cluster had fewer N-insertions in productive TCRs, according to a later genetic analysis. The authors suggested that the approach could potentially be extended to other disease states and immunological phenotypes. Because counts were too low, roughly 16 rarely observed V segments, including chromosome 9 orphons, were excluded from the earlier analysis of about 500 of the donors. A later analysis found that HLA-associated TCR beta chains were more clonally expanded and had lower generation probabilities than equally common non-associated chains. This cohort had only TCR beta chains sequenced, and the lack of alpha or paired-chain data limited which features could be detected. A further reported finding was that TCR beta sequences accurately predicted the HLA-A and HLA-B alleles for most subjects in the first cohort. While some public TCRs were present in many individuals, most TCR sequences turned up only very rarely across donors. The 87-base-pair reads could not distinguish some IMGT-functional V segments, including TRBV6-2 and TRBV6-3, so those segments were excluded. In a later analysis, 15,000 to 20,000 TCR beta sequences were associated with specific HLA alleles at a false discovery rate of 0.05. For the cohort, immune exposure information was limited to CMV serostatus. Because HLA typing was unavailable for some donors at each locus, only the typed subset was used in association tests. Most CMV-associated TCR beta chains appeared to be HLA-restricted in a later analysis, and the HLA associations seemed to be driven largely by CMV exposure. The sequencing pipeline was judged likely to have produced a cluster of highly shared sequence variants as a technical artifact. Linkage disequilibrium might explain the correlated functional status among segregating V segments, but an unknown experimental factor could not be ruled out. A later genetic analysis associated a missense DCLRE1C variant with V-gene and J-gene trimming of TCR beta chains, and an independent cohort replicated the association. The classifier was reported to diagnose cytomegalovirus status with high specificity and sensitivity in both the original and validation cohorts. According to a later analysis, TCR association rates differed among HLA loci, with DRB1 alleles showing the most associated TCRs and HLA-C alleles showing the fewest.

Receptor amplification or capture employed the immunoSEQ multiplex PCR assay. For the multiplex PCR, a mixture combining 60 forward primers for TCR Vbeta segments and 13 reverse primers for TCR Jbeta segments was used. The CDR3 region of rearranged TCR beta genes was amplified from genomic DNA by a multiplex PCR assay. On the Illumina HiSeq System, the amplified TCR beta libraries were sequenced as 87-base-pair reads. From the authors' description of their analysis: In a later analysis, 70 million to 95 million unique TCR beta chains were counted across the 650 to 700 repertoires, and approximately 11 million of these chains were shared by at least two donors. Raw reads were error-corrected and collapsed into unique sequences by a nearest-neighbor algorithm in which closely related sequences were merged to remove PCR and sequencing errors. CDR3 sequences were aligned to IMGT reference sequences to assign V, D and J gene segments. For a sequence to be retained, a match of at least six nucleotides to both a V gene segment and a J gene segment was required. Rearrangements were classified as productive when the CDR3 lacked stop codons and remained in frame with V and J, and all other rearrangements were classified as non-productive. CDR3 was defined by IMGT convention, running from the second conserved V-encoded cysteine to the conserved J-encoded phenylalanine. In an earlier analysis of more than 550 of the donors, sequences lacking an unambiguous match to a single V gene segment were excluded. In an earlier analysis of several hundred of the donors, V segments were called functional above 56.7% productive rearrangements and were called segregating when the between-donor standard deviation exceeded 5%. A statistical classification framework was built to diagnose cytomegalovirus status from the catalog of TCR beta chain sequences. In a later analysis, TCR nucleotide sequences were compared against IMGT/GENE-DB human TR gene sequences so that V and J genes could be assigned. Using the TCRdist pipeline, a later analysis assigned CDR3 sequences along with most-parsimonious VDJ recombination scenarios. In a later analysis, each TCR beta chain was defined by its CDR3 amino acid sequence together with its V-gene family, and reads without a unique V-gene family were excluded. In a later analysis, around 600 highly shared, low-generation-probability nucleotide sequences were removed to address suspected cross-contamination and a sequencing artifact. A later analysis calculated a clonal expansion index for each public chain from normalized within-repertoire ranks of inferred template counts. Generation probabilities in a later analysis came from a VDJ recombination model fitted to out-of-frame rearrangements, and those results were checked against IGoR. In a later analysis, hypergeometric tests were used to score TCR-TCR, TCR-HLA and TCR-CMV co-occurrence, with a repertoire-size bias correction applied to TCR pairs. In a later analysis, false discovery rates were estimated by permuting HLA or CMV assignments 20 times. In a later analysis, co-occurring TCRs were grouped using DBSCAN, with TCRdist sequence similarity added in when clustering inside HLA-allele-positive subsets. Repertoires with fewer than 30,000 or more than 120,000 public chains, plus five repertoires with anomalous nucleotide sharing, were excluded from co-occurrence clustering. Here the immuneACCESS table is served through TCRdb, limited to in-frame sequences with V and J called. Missing clones are a known gap in these copies; in checked studies unresolved V genes cover under half, and the rest lacks a known reason. Clonal size and the V and J genes are those of that table, whereas D and trimming came from the DNA. This sample comprises about 140,000 clones, 76% of them detected only once. About 3.4% of the sample lies in the top ten.

This clone was found a few times. It lacks a known antigen. No base quality information exists; no much larger clone differs at one position. The cohort comprised fewer than 750 healthy bone marrow donors. At the time of sampling, all cohort members were nominally healthy, though unrecorded immune exposures were likely present. The donor tested CMV seronegative and was one of the 352 seronegative cohort members. A peripheral blood sample was provided by each donor, and peripheral blood mononuclear cells were used for TCR beta sequencing. Genomic DNA was extracted from the blood cell samples with the Qiagen DNeasy Blood Extraction Kit. CDR3 length: 14 amino acids, cysteine to phenylalanine. Here the CDR3 DNA is all that survives: 42 bases in frame from base 1. Taken from the germline V gene, the CDR1 and CDR2 loops are MDHEN and SYDVKM. The germline V end is reduced by 6 bases and the J end by 2 bases; junction bases left unmatched: 5.

The specimen sequenced was PBMCs. The chain joins TRBV28 to TRBJ1-2; 8 nucleotides in the junction match TRBD1. This clonotype was sampled from a male donor in good health and CMV-seronegative. The CDR3 reads CASSQDRENYGYTF. The DNA sequence is given as TGTGCCAGCAGCCAGGACAGGGAAAACTATGGCTACACCTTC.